This T cell receptor beta chain is drawn from a study of OX40 agonist ivuxolimab in advanced cancers. TCRdb's copy holds only in-frame clones and misses some; the assay was immunoSEQ multiplex PCR. The data contain 95,000 to 150,000 clones, roughly nine tenths of them seen just once; the ten biggest clones take up around 0.57%. CDR3 size: 16 residues. Germline V gene data show CDR1 as SGHVS and CDR2 as FNYEAQ. V lost 1 base and J lost 4, with 14 bases in between. This TCR was sampled from an adult with an advanced solid tumor such as melanoma, head and neck, liver or kidney cancer. The specimen comprised CD4+ or CD8+ T cells sorted from blood, sampled in a trial of the OX40 agonist ivuxolimab. The chain couples TRBV7-6 to TRBJ1-3; no clear D. CDR3 amino acids: CASSLGPKSPGNTIYF. The CDR3 DNA sequence: TGTGCCAGCAGCTTAGGTCCAAAATCCCCCGGAAACACCATATATTTT. Together with reference TRBV7-6 and TRBJ1-3, the CDR3 gives the full variable domain: GAGVSQSPRYKVTKRGQDVALRCDPISGHVSLYWYRQALGQGPEFLTYFNYEAQQDKSGLPNDRFSAERPEGSISTLTIQRTEQRDSAMYRCASSLGPKSPGNTIYFGEGSWLTVV.